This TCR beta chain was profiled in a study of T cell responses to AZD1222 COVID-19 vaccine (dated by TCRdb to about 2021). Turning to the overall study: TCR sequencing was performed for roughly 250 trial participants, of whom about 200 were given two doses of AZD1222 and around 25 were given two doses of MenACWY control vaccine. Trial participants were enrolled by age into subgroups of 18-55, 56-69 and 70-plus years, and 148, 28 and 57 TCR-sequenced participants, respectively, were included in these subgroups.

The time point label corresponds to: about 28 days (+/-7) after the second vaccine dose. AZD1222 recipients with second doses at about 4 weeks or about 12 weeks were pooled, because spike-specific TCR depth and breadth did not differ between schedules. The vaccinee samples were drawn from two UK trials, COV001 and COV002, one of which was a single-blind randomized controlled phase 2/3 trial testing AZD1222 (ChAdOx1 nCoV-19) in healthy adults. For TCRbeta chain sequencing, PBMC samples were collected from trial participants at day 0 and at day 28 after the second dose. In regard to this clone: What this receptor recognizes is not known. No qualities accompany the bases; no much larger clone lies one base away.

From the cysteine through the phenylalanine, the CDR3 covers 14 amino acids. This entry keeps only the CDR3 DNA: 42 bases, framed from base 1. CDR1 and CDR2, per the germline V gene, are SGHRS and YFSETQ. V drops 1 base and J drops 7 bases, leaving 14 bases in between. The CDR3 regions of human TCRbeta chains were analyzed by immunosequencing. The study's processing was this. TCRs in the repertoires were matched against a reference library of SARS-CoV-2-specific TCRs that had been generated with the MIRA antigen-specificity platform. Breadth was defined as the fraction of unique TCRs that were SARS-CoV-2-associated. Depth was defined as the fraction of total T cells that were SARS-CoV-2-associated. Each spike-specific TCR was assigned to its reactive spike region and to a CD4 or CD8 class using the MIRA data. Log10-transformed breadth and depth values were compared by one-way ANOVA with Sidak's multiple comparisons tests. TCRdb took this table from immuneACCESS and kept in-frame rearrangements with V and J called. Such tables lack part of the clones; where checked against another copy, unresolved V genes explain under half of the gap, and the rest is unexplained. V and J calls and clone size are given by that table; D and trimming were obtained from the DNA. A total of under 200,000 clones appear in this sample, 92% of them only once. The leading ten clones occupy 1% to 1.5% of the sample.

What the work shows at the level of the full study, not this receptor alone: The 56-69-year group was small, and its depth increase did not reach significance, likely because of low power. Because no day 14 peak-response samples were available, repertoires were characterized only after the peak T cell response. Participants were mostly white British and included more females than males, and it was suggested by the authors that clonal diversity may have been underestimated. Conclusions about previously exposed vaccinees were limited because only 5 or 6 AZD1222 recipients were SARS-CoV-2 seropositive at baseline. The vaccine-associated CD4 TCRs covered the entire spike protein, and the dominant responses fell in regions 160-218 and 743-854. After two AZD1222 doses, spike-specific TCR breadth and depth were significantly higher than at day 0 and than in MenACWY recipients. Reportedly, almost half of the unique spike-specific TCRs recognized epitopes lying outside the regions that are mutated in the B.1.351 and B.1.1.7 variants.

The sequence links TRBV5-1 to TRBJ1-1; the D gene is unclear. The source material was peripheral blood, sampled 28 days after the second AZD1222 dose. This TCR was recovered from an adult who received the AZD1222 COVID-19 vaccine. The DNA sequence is TGCGCCAGCAGCTTGTCGGGCATGATGCTTGAAGCTTTCTTT. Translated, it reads CASSLSGMMLEAFF.